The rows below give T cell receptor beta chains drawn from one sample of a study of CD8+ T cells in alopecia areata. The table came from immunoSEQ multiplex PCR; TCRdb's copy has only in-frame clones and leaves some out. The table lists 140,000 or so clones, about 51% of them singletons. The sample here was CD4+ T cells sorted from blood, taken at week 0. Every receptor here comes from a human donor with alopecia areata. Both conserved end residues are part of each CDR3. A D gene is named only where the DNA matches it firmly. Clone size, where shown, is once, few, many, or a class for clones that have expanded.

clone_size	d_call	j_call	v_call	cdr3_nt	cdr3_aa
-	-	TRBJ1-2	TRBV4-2	TGTGCCAGCAGCCAAGATAAGGGGACCTATGGCTACACCTTC	CASSQDKGTYGYTF
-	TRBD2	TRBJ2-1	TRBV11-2	TGTGCCAGCAGCGTTAGCGGGCTCTACAATGAGCAGTTCTTC	CASSVSGLYNEQFF
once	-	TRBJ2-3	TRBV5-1	TGCGCCAGCAGCTTGGATCGGATCACAGATACGCAGTATTTT	CASSLDRITDTQYF
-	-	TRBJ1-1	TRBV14	TGTGCCAGCAGCCCCCTCGAGGGGAACACTGAAGCTTTCTTT	CASSPLEGNTEAFF
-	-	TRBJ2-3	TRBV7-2	TGTGCCAGCGGGACCCCCGGTACGCAGTATTTT	CASGTPGTQYF
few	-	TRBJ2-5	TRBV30	TGTGCCTGGGACGGAGATGGCGGGAACTGGAGAGAGACCCAGTACTTC	CAWDGDGGNWRETQYF
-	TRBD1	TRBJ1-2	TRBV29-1	TGCAGCGCCGGACAGGCAACTAACTATGGCTACACCTTC	CSAGQATNYGYTF
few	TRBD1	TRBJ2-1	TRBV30	TGTGCCTGGCGGGACAGGGTGACCTACAATGAGCAGTTCTTC	CAWRDRVTYNEQFF
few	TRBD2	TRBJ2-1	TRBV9	TGTGCCAGCAGCCGGGACTATAGCAATGAGCAGTTCTTC	CASSRDYSNEQFF
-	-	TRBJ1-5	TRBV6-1	TGTGCCAGCGGTGGACAGCCGGATAGCAATCAGCCCCAGCATTTT	CASGGQPDSNQPQHF
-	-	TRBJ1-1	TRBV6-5	TGTGCCAGCAGTTCCTTATGGGGGGTTACTGAAGCTTTCTTT	CASSSLWGVTEAFF
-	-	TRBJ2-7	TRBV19	TGTGCCAGTAGTGCCGGGTCCGACTACGAGCAGTACTTC	CASSAGSDYEQYF
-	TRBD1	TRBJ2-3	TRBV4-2	TGTGCCAGCAGCCAAACCGGGACAGGGAGTAGTACGCAGTATTTT	CASSQTGTGSSTQYF
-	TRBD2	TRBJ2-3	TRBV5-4	TGTGCCAGCAGCTTGAGGGTAGCGGGAGGTGCAGATACGCAGTATTTT	CASSLRVAGGADTQYF
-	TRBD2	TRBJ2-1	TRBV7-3	TGTGCCAGCAGCTTAAATCGGCTAGCGGTATACAATGAGCAGTTCTTC	CASSLNRLAVYNEQFF
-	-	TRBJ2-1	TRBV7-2	TGTGCCAGCAGCTTAGGAGGGAGGAATGAGCAGTTCTTC	CASSLGGRNEQFF
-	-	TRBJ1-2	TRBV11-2	TGTGCCAGCAGCCCCACCCGACAGACTAACTATGGCTACACCTTC	CASSPTRQTNYGYTF
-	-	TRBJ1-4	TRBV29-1	TGCAGCGTTGTTGGGGCTGCTGAAAAACTGTTTTTT	CSVVGAAEKLFF
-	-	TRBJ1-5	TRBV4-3	TGCGCCAGCAGCCAAGAATACCGGCCCTATCAGCCCCAGCATTTT	CASSQEYRPYQPQHF
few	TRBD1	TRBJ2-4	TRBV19	TGTGCCAGTACTGGGACAGACACCTTAGCCAAAAACATTCAGTACTTC	CASTGTDTLAKNIQYF
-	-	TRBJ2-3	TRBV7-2	TGTGCCAGCAGCCCAAGGGGAATGGATACGCAGTATTTT	CASSPRGMDTQYF
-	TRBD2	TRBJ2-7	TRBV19	TGTGCCAGTAGTACGCCGGGACTAGACAACGAGCAGTACTTC	CASSTPGLDNEQYF
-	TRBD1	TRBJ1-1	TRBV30	TGTGCCTGGAGTCGACAGGGGAACACTGAAGCTTTCTTT	CAWSRQGNTEAFF
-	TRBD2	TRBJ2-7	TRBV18	TGTGCCAGCTCACTAGCGGGAGGGCCCAACGAGCAGTACTTC	CASSLAGGPNEQYF
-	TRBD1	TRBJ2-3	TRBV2	TGTGCCAGCAGTCGGGACAGACCCCTACCAGATACGCAGTATTTT	CASSRDRPLPDTQYF
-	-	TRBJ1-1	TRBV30	TGTGCCTGGAGTCCTACCCGGCCACAGGGGAACACTGAAGCTTTCTTT	CAWSPTRPQGNTEAFF
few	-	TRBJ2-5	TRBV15	TGTGCCACCAGCAAACTTCCGGAGACCCAGTACTTC	CATSKLPETQYF
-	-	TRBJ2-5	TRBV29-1	TGCAGCGCTGAGCGGGCCCAAGAGACCCAGTACTTC	CSAERAQETQYF
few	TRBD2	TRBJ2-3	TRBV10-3	TGTGCCATCAGTGAAGGGCTAGCGGGCCGGCGGTTGGATACGCAGTATTTT	CAISEGLAGRRLDTQYF
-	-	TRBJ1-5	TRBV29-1	TGCAGCGTTGGCAAGGGACCGAATCAGCCCCAGCATTTT	CSVGKGPNQPQHF
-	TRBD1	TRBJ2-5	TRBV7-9	TGTGCCAGCAGCTCCGCAGGGGGCGAGACCCAGTACTTC	CASSSAGGETQYF
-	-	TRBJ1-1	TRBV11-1	TGTGCCAGCAGCCTCAAGTTGAACACTGAAGCTTTCTTT	CASSLKLNTEAFF
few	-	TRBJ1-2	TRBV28	TGTGCCAGCACGACCACGGCTAACTATGGCTACACCTTC	CASTTTANYGYTF
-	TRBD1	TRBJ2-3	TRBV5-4	TGTGCCAGCAGCAGACGAACAGGGGCGAGCACAGATACGCAGTATTTT	CASSRRTGASTDTQYF
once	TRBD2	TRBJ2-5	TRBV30	TGTGCCTGGAGTGTCCCTAGCGGGATTCGGGAGACCCAGTACTTC	CAWSVPSGIRETQYF
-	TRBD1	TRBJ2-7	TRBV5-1	TGCGCCAGCAGCTCACAATCCGACAGGGGTCCCTACGAGCAGTACTTC	CASSSQSDRGPYEQYF
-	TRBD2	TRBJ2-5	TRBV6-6	TGTGCCAGCGGGACTAGAACCCAAGAGACCCAGTACTTC	CASGTRTQETQYF
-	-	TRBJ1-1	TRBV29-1	TGCAGCGTTGGCGTAGGATTGAACACTGAAGCTTTCTTT	CSVGVGLNTEAFF
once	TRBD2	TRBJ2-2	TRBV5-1	TGCGCCAGCAGCTTACCGGGACTAGCGGCCGCGAACACCGGGGAGCTGTTTTTT	CASSLPGLAAANTGELFF
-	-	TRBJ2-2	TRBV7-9	TGTGCCAGCAGCCCGAAGGGGGAGCTGTTTTTT	CASSPKGELFF
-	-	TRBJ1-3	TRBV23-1	TGCGCCAGCAGTCAATCGGGAACAGGGCCTGGAAACACCATATATTTT	CASSQSGTGPGNTIYF
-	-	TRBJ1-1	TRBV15	TGTGCCACCAGCAGAGGGACTGAAGCTTTCTTT	CATSRGTEAFF
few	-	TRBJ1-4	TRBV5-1	TGCGCCAGCAGCGCAACAGCGAGGCCTAATGAAAAACTGTTTTTT	CASSATARPNEKLFF
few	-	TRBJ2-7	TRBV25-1	TGTGCCAGCAGTGACGGACCTTACGAGCAGTACTTC	CASSDGPYEQYF